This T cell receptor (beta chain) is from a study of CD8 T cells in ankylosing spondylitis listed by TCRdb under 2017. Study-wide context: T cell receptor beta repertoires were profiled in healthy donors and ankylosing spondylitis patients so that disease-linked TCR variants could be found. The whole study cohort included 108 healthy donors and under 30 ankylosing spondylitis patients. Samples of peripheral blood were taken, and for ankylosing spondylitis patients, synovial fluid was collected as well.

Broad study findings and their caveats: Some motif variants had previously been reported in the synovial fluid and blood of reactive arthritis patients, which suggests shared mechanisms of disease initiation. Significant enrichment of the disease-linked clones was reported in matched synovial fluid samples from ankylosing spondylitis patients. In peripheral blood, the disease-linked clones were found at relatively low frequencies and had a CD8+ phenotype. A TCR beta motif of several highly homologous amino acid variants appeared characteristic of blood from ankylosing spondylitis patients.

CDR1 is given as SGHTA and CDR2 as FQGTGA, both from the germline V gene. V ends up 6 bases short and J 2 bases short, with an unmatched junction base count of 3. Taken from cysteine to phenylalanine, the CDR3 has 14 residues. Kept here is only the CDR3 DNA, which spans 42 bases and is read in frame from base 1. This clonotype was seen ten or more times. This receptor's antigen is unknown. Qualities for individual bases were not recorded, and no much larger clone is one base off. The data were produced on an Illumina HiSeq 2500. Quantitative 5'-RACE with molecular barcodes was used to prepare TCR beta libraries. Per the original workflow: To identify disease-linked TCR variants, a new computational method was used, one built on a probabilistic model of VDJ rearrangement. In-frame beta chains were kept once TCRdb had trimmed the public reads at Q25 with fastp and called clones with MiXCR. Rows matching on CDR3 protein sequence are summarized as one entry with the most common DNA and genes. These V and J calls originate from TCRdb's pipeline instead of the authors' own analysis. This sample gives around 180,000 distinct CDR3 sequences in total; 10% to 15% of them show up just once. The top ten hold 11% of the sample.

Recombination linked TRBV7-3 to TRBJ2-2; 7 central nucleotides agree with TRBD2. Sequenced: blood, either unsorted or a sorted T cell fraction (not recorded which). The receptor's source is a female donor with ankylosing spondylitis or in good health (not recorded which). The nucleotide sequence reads TGTGCCAGCAGGCTAGCGGATAACACCGGGGAGCTGTTTTTT. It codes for CASRLADNTGELFF.